This T cell receptor (beta chain) was recovered during a study of cytomegalovirus exposure and HLA in healthy donors. The PCR was carried out with 60 Vbeta primers and 13 Jbeta primers. Only in-frame clones appear in the TCRdb table, and some are missing; sequencing was by immunoSEQ multiplex PCR. Among 120,000 or so clones listed, 80% were seen once. The sample taken for sequencing was PBMCs. The source of this sequence is a young man in good health and CMV-seronegative.

The CDR3 reads CASSYRQGYEQYF. DNA of the CDR3: TGTGCCAGCAGTTACCGGCAGGGGTACGAGCAGTACTTC. The chain couples TRBV6-5 to TRBJ2-7, with D tentatively TRBD1 (6 bases). The CDR3 has 13 residues. Trimming pared 2 bases from V and 4 bases from J, leaving 9 bases between. Germline V gene lookup returns CDR1 MNHEY and CDR2 SVGAGI.